Listed below are T cell receptor beta chains from one sample, sequenced in a study of T cell responses to AZD1222 COVID-19 vaccine. Sequencing was performed with immunoSEQ multiplex PCR; in TCRdb, only in-frame clones are kept and a portion is missing. Of under 140,000 clones in the sample, roughly 92% were seen once. The input for sequencing was peripheral blood, taken on day 0 of AZD1222 vaccination. The receptors stem from an adult in good health. Both conserved end residues are part of each CDR3. D genes are given only for firm matches. Clone size is shown for a subset of rows, as once, few, many or a class of expanded clone.

d_gene: .
v_gene: TRBV5-1
j_gene: TRBJ2-2
abundance: .
CDR3aa: CASSSQGNTGELFF
CDR3nt: TGCGCCAGCAGCTCCCAGGGGAACACCGGGGAGCTGTTTTTT

d_gene: .
v_gene: TRBV2
j_gene: TRBJ1-1
abundance: .
CDR3aa: CARTQTSGTEAFF
CDR3nt: TGTGCCAGGACTCAAACGAGCGGCACTGAAGCTTTCTTT

d_gene: .
v_gene: TRBV5-1
j_gene: TRBJ1-6
abundance: .
CDR3aa: CASQRSGNNSPLHF
CDR3nt: TGCGCCAGCCAGCGTTCAGGGAACAATTCACCCCTCCACTTT

d_gene: .
v_gene: TRBV28
j_gene: TRBJ1-1
abundance: .
CDR3aa: CASVGPGTEAFF
CDR3nt: TGTGCCAGCGTAGGACCTGGCACTGAAGCTTTCTTT

d_gene: .
v_gene: TRBV19
j_gene: TRBJ1-1
abundance: .
CDR3aa: CASSPDFATEAFF
CDR3nt: TGTGCCAGTAGTCCCGACTTCGCCACTGAAGCTTTCTTT

d_gene: TRBD1
v_gene: TRBV5-6
j_gene: TRBJ1-6
abundance: few
CDR3aa: CASSFRTGLNSPLHF
CDR3nt: TGTGCCAGCAGCTTTAGGACAGGGTTGAATTCACCCCTCCACTTT

d_gene: .
v_gene: TRBV19
j_gene: TRBJ1-5
abundance: once
CDR3aa: CATLDRNNQPQHF
CDR3nt: TGTGCCACCCTGGACAGAAACAATCAGCCCCAGCATTTT

d_gene: .
v_gene: TRBV10-3
j_gene: TRBJ2-1
abundance: .
CDR3aa: CAISESKAGIYNEQFF
CDR3nt: TGTGCCATCAGTGAGTCGAAGGCAGGAATCTACAATGAGCAGTTCTTC

d_gene: .
v_gene: TRBV27
j_gene: TRBJ1-6
abundance: .
CDR3aa: CASRSPGAWDSPLHF
CDR3nt: TGTGCCAGCAGAAGCCCCGGAGCATGGGATTCACCCCTCCACTTT

d_gene: .
v_gene: TRBV27
j_gene: TRBJ2-5
abundance: .
CDR3aa: CASSLSSPWETQYF
CDR3nt: TGTGCCAGCAGTTTGTCTAGCCCGTGGGAGACCCAGTACTTC

d_gene: .
v_gene: TRBV6-5
j_gene: TRBJ1-1
abundance: .
CDR3aa: CASRGYLGRNTEAFF
CDR3nt: TGTGCCAGCAGGGGGTATTTGGGGCGGAACACTGAAGCTTTCTTT

d_gene: .
v_gene: TRBV6-5
j_gene: TRBJ1-5
abundance: .
CDR3aa: CASTAISNQPQHF
CDR3nt: TGTGCCAGCACTGCGATTAGCAATCAGCCCCAGCATTTT

d_gene: TRBD1
v_gene: TRBV6-5
j_gene: TRBJ2-7
abundance: .
CDR3aa: CASRPETGASYEQYF
CDR3nt: TGTGCCAGCAGACCAGAGACAGGGGCCTCCTACGAGCAGTACTTC

d_gene: TRBD1
v_gene: TRBV28
j_gene: TRBJ1-4
abundance: .
CDR3aa: CASSGGTGNEKLFF
CDR3nt: TGTGCCAGCAGTGGCGGGACAGGGAATGAAAAACTGTTTTTT

d_gene: .
v_gene: TRBV29-1
j_gene: TRBJ1-4
abundance: once
CDR3aa: CSVGEAAEEKLFF
CDR3nt: TGCAGCGTTGGTGAGGCGGCGGAAGAAAAACTGTTTTTT

d_gene: .
v_gene: TRBV5-1
j_gene: TRBJ1-1
abundance: .
CDR3aa: CASSLVAGNTEAFF
CDR3nt: TGCGCCAGCAGCTTGGTGGCTGGAAACACTGAAGCTTTCTTT

d_gene: .
v_gene: TRBV19
j_gene: TRBJ2-7
abundance: .
CDR3aa: CASSMSGIPLEQYF
CDR3nt: TGTGCCAGTAGTATGAGTGGGATACCCCTCGAGCAGTACTTC

d_gene: .
v_gene: TRBV11-3
j_gene: TRBJ2-3
abundance: .
CDR3aa: CASSSRTNTDTQYF
CDR3nt: TGTGCCAGCAGCTCCCGGACAAACACAGATACGCAGTATTTT

d_gene: TRBD2
v_gene: TRBV25-1
j_gene: TRBJ2-3
abundance: .
CDR3aa: CASSGAGGRVDTQYF
CDR3nt: TGTGCCAGCAGTGGAGCGGGGGGCAGGGTAGATACGCAGTATTTT

d_gene: .
v_gene: TRBV7-9
j_gene: TRBJ2-1
abundance: .
CDR3aa: CASSLGYYNEQFF
CDR3nt: TGTGCCAGCAGCTTAGGGTACTACAATGAGCAGTTCTTC

d_gene: .
v_gene: TRBV27
j_gene: TRBJ2-2
abundance: .
CDR3aa: CASSFLYTGELFF
CDR3nt: TGTGCCAGCAGCTTCTTGTACACCGGGGAGCTGTTTTTT

d_gene: TRBD1
v_gene: TRBV5-1
j_gene: TRBJ1-4
abundance: .
CDR3aa: CASSKGQGGSNEKLFF
CDR3nt: TGCGCCAGCAGCAAGGGACAGGGAGGGTCTAATGAAAAACTGTTTTTT

d_gene: .
v_gene: TRBV18
j_gene: TRBJ1-5
abundance: .
CDR3aa: CASSPTFQQPQHF
CDR3nt: TGTGCCAGCTCACCAACCTTCCAGCAGCCCCAGCATTTT

d_gene: .
v_gene: TRBV10-3
j_gene: TRBJ2-1
abundance: .
CDR3aa: CAISESQRHEQFF
CDR3nt: TGTGCCATCAGTGAGTCACAGCGGCATGAGCAGTTCTTC

d_gene: .
v_gene: TRBV12-3/TRBV12-4
j_gene: TRBJ1-5
abundance: .
CDR3aa: CASSLRERQPQHF
CDR3nt: TGTGCCAGCAGTTTACGGGAGAGACAGCCCCAGCATTTT

d_gene: .
v_gene: TRBV28
j_gene: TRBJ2-7
abundance: few
CDR3aa: CASNTGTIYEQYF
CDR3nt: TGTGCCAGCAACACAGGAACCATCTACGAGCAGTACTTC